The clone carrying this TCR beta chain was seen a handful of times. Antigen specificity is unknown. As for time point: newly diagnosed GD, antithyroid drugs for less than 3 months. TCR sequences were obtained from RNA taken from PBMCs. This entry belongs to a study of regulatory T cells in long-lasting Graves disease. Findings of the study overall: More public clonotypes were shared by persistent patients (about 3,000) than by new patients (roughly 970). TCR diversity in persistent Graves' patients was below that of newly diagnosed ones.

CDR1 is SEHNR, CDR2 FQNEAQ, per germline (reference sequence). V lost 5 bases to trimming and J lost 5 bases; unmatched junction nucleotides: 8. This CDR3 contains 14 residues. Arm-PCR of CDR3 regions with iRepertoire HTBI primers generated TCR beta libraries. TCRdb re-called the multiplex PCR reads with MiXCR, one entry per CDR3 protein. The table has about 300,000 distinct CDR3 sequences, 18% seen once. The specimen comprised peripheral blood mononuclear cells (PBMCs), sampled at new diagnosis, from a patient treated with antithyroid drugs. The V gene is TRBV7-9, the J gene TRBJ2-5, with 7 bases aligning to TRBD2. This receptor was identified in a female donor with Graves disease. CDR3 DNA sequence: TGTGCCAGCAGCCCCCGGGGGGTAGGGGAGACCCAGTACTTC. Translated: CASSPRGVGETQYF.